These 31 T cell receptor beta chains originate from one sample sequenced in a study of blood T cell repertoires in COVID-19. Clones were read by immunoSEQ multiplex PCR, and TCRdb kept only the in-frame ones, dropping some. This repertoire shows about 230,000 clones, 70% to 90% found once; its top ten account for around 0.97%. The sample comprised peripheral blood. Receptor source: a man aged 35-49 years with acute or convalescent COVID-19.

This chain links TRBV5-1 with TRBJ2-7, with 8 bases lining up with TRBD1. This CDR3 comprises 13 residues. Germline V gives CDR1 SGHRS, CDR2 YFSETQ. With 5 bases clipped from V and 4 bases from J, the junction kept 5 bases outside the gene matches. CDR3 in DNA: TGCGCCAGCAGGACAGGGGAAGTTTACGAGCAGTACTTC. It is translated as CASRTGEVYEQYF.

The J gene is TRBJ1-1, the V gene TRBV19; TRBD1 matches 8 bases. The CDR3 loop spans 13 amino acids. Germline V gene lookup returns CDR1 LNHDA and CDR2 SQIVND (reference sequence). V lost 5 bases, J lost 7 bases, and 6 bases stayed unmatched. The CDR3 DNA follows: TGTGCCAGTAGTGCCCGGACAGGGCTTGAAGCTTTCTTT. It yields the protein CASSARTGLEAFF. The variable domain in full, completed from reference TRBV19 and TRBJ1-1, reads DGGITQSPKYLFRKEGQNVTLSCEQNLNHDAMYWYRQDPGQGLRLIYYSQIVNDFQKGDIAEGYSVSREKKESFPLTVTSAQKNPTAFYLCASSARTGLEAFFGQGTRLTVV.

V gene TRBV27 combines with J gene TRBJ2-2; 7 nucleotides agree with TRBD1. This CDR3 is built from 15 residues. V lost 4 bases, J lost 1 base, and 3 bases stayed unmatched. Per germline, CDR1 MNHEY and CDR2 SMNVEV (reference sequence). The CDR3, as DNA: TGTGCCAGCAGTTCCTGGACAGGGAACACCGGGGAGCTGTTTTTT. It codes for CASSSWTGNTGELFF.

Turning to this clone: Additional DNA sequences in this sample encode the identical CDR3. The chain recombines TRBV7-2 with TRBJ2-1, with D tentatively TRBD2 (5 bases). This CDR3 has 15 amino acids. CDR1 and CDR2 from the germline V gene are SGHTA and FQGNSA. V lost 1 base, J lost 4 bases, and 11 bases lay in between. The CDR3 protein is CASSLGRGSYNEQFF. CDR3 coding DNA: TGTGCCAGCAGCTTAGGCCGGGGTTCATACAATGAGCAGTTCTTC.

The rearrangement uses TRBV13 and TRBJ2-6; D is perhaps TRBD1 (6 bases). The V and J ends lost 0 bases and 0 bases respectively, with 12 bases between them. Germline CDR1 reads PRHDT; CDR2 reads FYEKMQ (reference sequence). This CDR3 has 18 residues. CDR3 nucleotides: TGTGCCAGCAGCTTAGGCCCCCCACAGGGCTCTGGGGCCAACGTCCTGACTTTC. Protein product: CASSLGPPQGSGANVLTF.

Written as DNA, the CDR3 is TGTGCCAGCAGCCAAGATGGGGGGAAAGAGACCCAGTACTTC. Its protein is CASSQDGGKETQYF. The genes are TRBV4-2 and TRBJ2-5, with D tentatively TRBD2 (6 bases). The CDR3 runs to 14 residues. V was cut by 0 bases and J by 3 bases, with 8 bases left in between. Germline CDR1 LGHNA, CDR2 YNFKEQ.

The chain carries TRBV19 and TRBJ2-3, with 9 bases identical to TRBD2. From germline, CDR1 is LNHDA and CDR2 SQIVND (reference sequence). This CDR3 contains 16 residues. J was trimmed by 2 bases and V by 3 bases; bases with no gene match: 6. The CDR3 is CASSIGSGGTTDTQYF. The CDR3 DNA follows: TGTGCCAGTAGTATTGGTAGCGGGGGAACCACAGATACGCAGTATTTT.

The chain employs TRBV19 and TRBJ2-2, with D perhaps TRBD1 (5 bases). Trimming took off 9 bases at V and 2 bases at J, with 19 bases between the two ends. Germline V gene sequence: CDR1 LNHDA, CDR2 SQIVND (reference sequence). The CDR3 has 16 amino acids. This chain's CDR3 is CASLGWWQGNTGELFF. In nucleotides, the CDR3 is TGTGCCAGCCTAGGATGGTGGCAGGGTAACACCGGGGAGCTGTTTTTT. The variable domain in full, completed from reference TRBV19 and TRBJ2-2, reads DGGITQSPKYLFRKEGQNVTLSCEQNLNHDAMYWYRQDPGQGLRLIYYSQIVNDFQKGDIAEGYSVSREKKESFPLTVTSAQKNPTAFYLCASLGWWQGNTGELFFGEGSRLTVL.

The rearrangement uses TRBV7-2 and TRBJ1-1, with D maybe TRBD1 (5 bases). The CDR3 length is 14 residues. From germline, CDR1 is SGHTA and CDR2 FQGNSA. With 5 bases removed from V and 4 bases from J, the gap between germline ends came to 14 bases. DNA for the CDR3: TGTGCCAGCAGCCCCGACAGAGCCAGCACTGAAGCTTTCTTT. Translation gives CASSPDRASTEAFF.

The rearrangement joins TRBV24-1 to TRBJ2-7; TRBD1 matches at 9 bases. The CDR3 is 15 residues long. The V segment lost 3 bases and the J segment 6 bases; nucleotides outside the gene matches: 8. Germline CDR1 and CDR2: KGHDR and SFDVKD. This CDR3 reads CATSDASGTGTEQYF. The CDR3 DNA is TGTGCCACCAGTGATGCCTCTGGGACAGGGACCGAGCAGTACTTC.

The V and J genes are TRBV27 and TRBJ2-5; D is perhaps TRBD2 (5 bases). The CDR3 sequence is 15 residues long. V lost 3 bases, J lost 4 bases, and 15 bases lay in between. The germline gives CDR1 MNHEY, CDR2 SMNVEV (reference sequence). CDR3 region: CASSFSAWVTETQYF. For the CDR3, the DNA is TGTGCCAGCAGTTTTAGCGCATGGGTAACAGAGACCCAGTACTTC.

The CDR3 DNA is TGTGCCAGCAGGGGGACTTTCGCAAACTATGGCTACACCTTC. This encodes CASRGTFANYGYTF. The chain links TRBV5-6 to TRBJ1-2; D is perhaps TRBD1 (5 bases). V gave up 5 bases and J gave up 2 bases, with 13 bases separating them. The CDR3 is 14 amino acids. Germline CDR1 is SGHDT and CDR2 is YYEEEE.

The chain carries TRBV7-9 and TRBJ1-1; weak D call: TRBD1 (5 bases). Trimming cost V 5 bases and J 3 bases, with 16 bases left between them. CDR3 length equals 15 residues. Germline V gives CDR1 SEHNR, CDR2 FQNEAQ (reference sequence). DNA for the CDR3: TGTGCCAGCAGCCGACCGGGACTCCCAGACACTGAAGCTTTCTTT. Protein sequence: CASSRPGLPDTEAFF.

The J gene is TRBJ1-1, the V gene TRBV29-1; TRBD1 might be the D (5 bases). Trimming cost V 1 base and J 7 bases, with 16 bases left between them. The CDR3 covers 14 residues. The germline V gene has CDR1 SQVTM and CDR2 ANQGSEA. CDR3 coding DNA: TGCAGCGTTGAAGGATGGAGCAGGGTAGGTGAAGCTTTCTTT. Its translation is CSVEGWSRVGEAFF.

V gene TRBV7-2 combines with J gene TRBJ2-2; maybe TRBD1 (6 bases). The CDR3 covers 15 residues. The germline V gene encodes CDR1 SGHTA and CDR2 FQGNSA. Trimming left V 4 bases short and J 0 bases short, with 9 bases between. For the CDR3, the DNA is TGTGCCAGCAGCTCCGGACAGACGAACACCGGGGAGCTGTTTTTT. Amino acid sequence: CASSSGQTNTGELFF.

This clone was observed a few times. The chain is built from TRBV5-1 and TRBJ2-7; 7 bases match TRBD1. The CDR3 contains 17 residues. CDR1 and CDR2 from the germline V gene are SGHRS and YFSETQ. Trimming took 1 base from V and 1 from J; bases not matched to a gene: 11. CDR3 protein: CASSLMGSRDSSYEQYF. In DNA, the CDR3 is TGCGCCAGCAGCTTGATGGGTTCACGGGACAGTTCCTACGAGCAGTACTTC. Based on the CDR3 plus reference TRBV5-1 and TRBJ2-7, the full variable domain is KAGVTQTPRYLIKTRGQQVTLSCSPISGHRSVSWYQQTPGQGLQFLFEYFSETQRNKGNFPGRFSGRQFSNSRSEMNVSTLELGDSALYLCASSLMGSRDSSYEQYFGPGTRLTVT.

J is TRBJ1-1 and V is TRBV30; D call uncertain. There are 14 residues in the CDR3. Trimming took 2 bases from V and 2 from J, leaving 12 bases between them. Germline V lookup: CDR1 GTSNPN, CDR2 SVGIG (reference sequence). CDR3 DNA sequence: TGTGCCTGGAGTAGAAGCCGGTCAAACACTGAAGCTTTCTTT. Translating gives CAWSRSRSNTEAFF.

V usage is TRBV6-2 or TRBV6-3 and J usage is TRBJ2-4, with TRBD1 matching 8 bases. Germline lookup yields CDR1 MNHEY and CDR2 SVGEGT. With V trimmed by 4 bases and J by 9 bases, 14 bases remained unmatched. The CDR3 is 16 amino acids. In DNA form, the CDR3 reads TGTGCCAGCAGTTGGACGCAGGACAGGGTTTTTGGCATTCAGTACTTC. Translated, it gives CASSWTQDRVFGIQYF.

V is TRBV6-5 and J is TRBJ1-1; weak D call: TRBD1 (5 bases). CDR1 is MNHEY and CDR2 is SVGAGI in the germline V gene. The V and J ends lost 2 bases and 1 base respectively, with 14 bases between them. This CDR3 is 16 amino acids long. CDR3 coding DNA: TGTGCCAGCAGTTACGGTTCACAGGTCCCGAACACTGAAGCTTTCTTT. The encoded protein is CASSYGSQVPNTEAFF.

This clone occurred many times. V and J are TRBV3-1 (or the pseudogene TRBV3-2) and TRBJ2-1; 11 nucleotides line up with TRBD2. The junction had 10 bases not matched to a gene; V was cut back by 3 bases and J by 6 bases. The CDR3 runs 17 residues. CDR1 and CDR2 from the germline V gene are LGHDT and YNNKEL (reference sequence). In DNA, the CDR3 is TGTGCCAGCAGCCATCAGACTAGCGGGGCCTCAGGCAATGAGCAGTTCTTC. Its translation: CASSHQTSGASGNEQFF.

The chain joins TRBV5-1 to TRBJ1-1; the match to TRBD1 covers 8 bases. Germline loops: CDR1 SGHRS, CDR2 YFSETQ. The CDR3 is 16 residues long. Trimming cost V 4 bases and J 3 bases; bases outside gene matches: 11. The CDR3 DNA reads as TGCGCCAGCAGCCTCAGACAGGGGTTAAGGGACACTGAAGCTTTCTTT. Protein: CASSLRQGLRDTEAFF.

This sequence joins TRBV5-5 and TRBJ1-2; 8 bases align to TRBD1. The CDR3 covers 17 residues. Germline CDR1 reads SGHKS; CDR2 reads YYEKEE (reference sequence). V lost 0 bases to trimming and J lost 1 base; unmatched junction nucleotides: 8. CDR3 sequence reads: CASSLGSGTGLNYGYTF. CDR3 in DNA: TGTGCCAGCAGCTTGGGGTCCGGGACAGGTCTTAACTATGGCTACACCTTC.

The V call is TRBV3-1 (or the pseudogene TRBV3-2), the J call TRBJ2-4, with D perhaps matching TRBD2 (5 bases). The CDR3 spans 12 residues. CDR1 is LGHDT, CDR2 YNNKEL, per germline (reference sequence). V was clipped by 3 bases and J by 12 bases, with 12 bases between them. DNA of the CDR3: TGTGCCAGCAGCCAGAGGGATCGAACTCAGTACTTC. It codes for CASSQRDRTQYF.

The chain uses TRBV11-2 and TRBJ1-3, with D unclear. This CDR3 comprises 16 residues. The germline CDR1 and CDR2 sequences are SGHAT and FQNNGV. V was trimmed by 3 bases and J by 0 bases, leaving 12 bases between them. The CDR3 DNA reads as TGTGCCAGCAGCTTCACTAGCGGTTTCTCTGGAAACACCATATATTTT. Amino acids: CASSFTSGFSGNTIYF.

This clone was seen a handful of times. The V gene is TRBV2, the J gene TRBJ1-5; 7 bases match TRBD1. The CDR3 contains 13 residues. The V segment lost 4 bases and the J segment 6 bases; nucleotides outside the gene matches: 3. In germline, CDR1 is SNHLY, CDR2 FYNNEI. CDR3 residues: CASSGQGIQPQHF. In DNA, the CDR3 is TGTGCCAGCAGTGGACAGGGTATTCAGCCCCAGCATTTT. Using reference TRBV2 and TRBJ1-5 for the parts outside the CDR3, the full variable domain is EPEVTQTPSHQVTQMGQEVILRCVPISNHLYFYWYRQILGQKVEFLVSFYNNEISEKSEIFDDQFSVERPDGSNFTLKIRSTKLEDSAMYFCASSGQGIQPQHFGDGTRLSIL.

CDR3 in DNA: TGTGCCAGCAGTTTAGGCGGGACAGGGGGGCGACGCTACATCCTCTACGAGCAGTACTTC. Protein product: CASSLGGTGGRRYILYEQYF. This chain connects TRBV27 to TRBJ2-7, with 11 bases aligning to TRBD1. The CDR3 loop spans 20 amino acids. The germline gives CDR1 MNHEY, CDR2 SMNVEV (reference sequence). V was clipped by 2 bases and J by 3 bases; unmatched bases: 18.

This clone was counted a few times. The chain carries TRBV7-6 and TRBJ2-2; 10 bases agree with TRBD1. This CDR3 comprises 15 residues. Germline CDR1 reads SGHVS; CDR2 reads FNYEAQ. The trim removed 3 bases at V and 6 bases at J, leaving 4 bases unmatched. CDR3: CASSFRDRGAGELFF. As DNA, the CDR3 is TGTGCCAGCAGCTTCCGGGACAGGGGTGCCGGGGAGCTGTTTTTT.

The chain recombines TRBV7-9 with TRBJ1-2, with TRBD1 as a possible D gene (5 bases). The CDR3 is 15 amino acids. CDR1 and CDR2 from the germline V gene are SEHNR and FQNEAQ (reference sequence). V was shortened by 5 bases and J by 2 bases, with 15 bases between the two germline ends. DNA of the CDR3: TGTGCCAGCAGCCAAGAGGTGGGGCCAAACTATGGCTACACCTTC. This sequence encodes CASSQEVGPNYGYTF. The complete variable domain, with remaining parts taken from reference TRBV7-9 and TRBJ1-2, reads DTGVSQNPRHKITKRGQNVTFRCDPISEHNRLYWYRQTLGQGPEFLTYFQNEAQLEKSRLLSDRFSAERPKGSFSTLEIQRTEQGDSAMYLCASSQEVGPNYGYTFGSGTRLTVV.

The CDR3 region has the DNA TGTGCCAGCAGTTTATTTGACAGGGGAGGAAACACCATATATTTT. Translation gives CASSLFDRGGNTIYF. This chain connects TRBV28 to TRBJ1-3; 8 bases align to TRBD1. CDR3 length: 15 amino acids. V lost 1 base and J lost 4; bases outside the gene matches: 3. Germline V gene data show CDR1 as MDHEN and CDR2 as SYDVKM.

As concerns this clone: Different DNA sequences within this sample yield the same CDR3. This chain links TRBV3-1 (or the pseudogene TRBV3-2) with TRBJ1-2; D is perhaps TRBD1 (6 bases). The V and J ends lost 4 bases and 8 bases respectively, with 14 bases between them. This CDR3 has 13 amino acids. Germline V gives CDR1 LGHDT, CDR2 YNNKEL (reference sequence). CDR3 coding DNA: TGTGCCAGCAGCCTTCGGGGGGGGCAGGGCTACACCTTC. Protein sequence: CASSLRGGQGYTF.

The chain uses TRBV24-1 and TRBJ1-5; D call uncertain. Germline CDR1 is KGHDR and CDR2 is SFDVKD. The CDR3 sequence is 16 residues long. Trimming cost V 3 bases and J 5 bases, with 16 bases left between them. The CDR3 coding sequence is TGTGCCACCAGTGATCCCGGCTGGCCCGGAGATCAGCCCCAGCATTTT. The encoded protein is CATSDPGWPGDQPQHF.